Each of the 7 T cell receptor beta chains below was sequenced from the same sample in a study of blood T cell repertoires in COVID-19. Assay used: immunoSEQ multiplex PCR; TCRdb lists only in-frame clones, some missing. The data contain 55,000 to 65,000 clones, roughly 84% of them singletons. The material sequenced was peripheral blood. The receptors here all came from a woman aged 60-75 years with acute or convalescent COVID-19.

The chain recombines TRBV24-1 with TRBJ1-2; 9 nucleotides line up with TRBD1. Germline CDR1 is KGHDR and CDR2 is SFDVKD. This CDR3 has 15 amino acids. V lost 4 bases, J lost 3 bases, and 5 bases stayed unmatched. Here the CDR3 reads CATSEGTGIDYGYTF. The DNA for the CDR3 is TGTGCCACCAGTGAGGGGACAGGGATCGACTATGGCTACACCTTC.

V usage is TRBV27 and J usage is TRBJ1-2; D possibly corresponds to TRBD1 (6 bases). Deletions cut 5 bases from V and 2 bases from J, with 12 bases between. CDR1 and CDR2 (germline): MNHEY, SMNVEV (reference sequence). The CDR3 sequence is 14 residues long. The CDR3 nucleotides are TGTGCCAGCAGTCCGGCAGGGGCGAACTATGGCTACACCTTC. This codes for CASSPAGANYGYTF.

This chain connects TRBV15 to TRBJ2-2; 10 bases map to TRBD2. This CDR3 region has 17 residues. Trimming at V came to 1 base and at J to 3 bases, leaving 5 bases not matched to a gene. The germline V gene encodes CDR1 LNHNV and CDR2 YYDKDF (reference sequence). The CDR3 protein is CATSRGLAGRDTGELFF. As DNA, the CDR3 is TGTGCCACCAGCAGAGGACTAGCGGGTCGGGACACCGGGGAGCTGTTTTTT.

The chain employs TRBV29-1 and TRBJ2-1, with TRBD2 identical over 14 bases. The CDR3 length is 16 residues. Per germline, CDR1 SQVTM and CDR2 ANQGSEA. Unmatched junction bases numbered 12, after V lost 7 bases and J lost 7 bases. CDR3 region: CSAIPGGLAGVNEQFF. The CDR3 DNA reads as TGCAGCGCCATTCCCGGGGGACTAGCGGGGGTTAATGAGCAGTTCTTC.

The chain combines TRBV11-2 with TRBJ1-1; TRBD1 matches 7 bases. Germline trimming cut 5 bases from V and 5 bases from J; bases unmatched to any gene: 8. Germline V lookup: CDR1 SGHAT, CDR2 FQNNGV. The CDR3 totals 14 residues. CDR3 nucleotides: TGTGCCAGCAGCGCCCTACAGGGGAGGACTGAAGCTTTCTTT. Translating it yields CASSALQGRTEAFF.

The chain recombines TRBV12-3 or TRBV12-4 with TRBJ1-2, with D unclear. The CDR3 loop spans 10 amino acids. V was trimmed by 6 bases and J by 4 bases, leaving 3 bases between them. Here the CDR3 reads CASRLYGYTF. DNA of the CDR3: TGTGCCAGCAGACTCTATGGCTACACCTTC.

The rearrangement uses TRBV6-4 and TRBJ1-3; no clear D. Looked up from germline, CDR1 is MRHNA and CDR2 is SNTAGT. The CDR3 contains 14 residues. V was cut by 7 bases and J by 5 bases, with 15 bases left in between. CDR3 sequence: CASIPTLTRNTIYF. DNA for the CDR3: TGTGCCAGCATTCCCACCCTGACTAGAAACACCATATATTTT.